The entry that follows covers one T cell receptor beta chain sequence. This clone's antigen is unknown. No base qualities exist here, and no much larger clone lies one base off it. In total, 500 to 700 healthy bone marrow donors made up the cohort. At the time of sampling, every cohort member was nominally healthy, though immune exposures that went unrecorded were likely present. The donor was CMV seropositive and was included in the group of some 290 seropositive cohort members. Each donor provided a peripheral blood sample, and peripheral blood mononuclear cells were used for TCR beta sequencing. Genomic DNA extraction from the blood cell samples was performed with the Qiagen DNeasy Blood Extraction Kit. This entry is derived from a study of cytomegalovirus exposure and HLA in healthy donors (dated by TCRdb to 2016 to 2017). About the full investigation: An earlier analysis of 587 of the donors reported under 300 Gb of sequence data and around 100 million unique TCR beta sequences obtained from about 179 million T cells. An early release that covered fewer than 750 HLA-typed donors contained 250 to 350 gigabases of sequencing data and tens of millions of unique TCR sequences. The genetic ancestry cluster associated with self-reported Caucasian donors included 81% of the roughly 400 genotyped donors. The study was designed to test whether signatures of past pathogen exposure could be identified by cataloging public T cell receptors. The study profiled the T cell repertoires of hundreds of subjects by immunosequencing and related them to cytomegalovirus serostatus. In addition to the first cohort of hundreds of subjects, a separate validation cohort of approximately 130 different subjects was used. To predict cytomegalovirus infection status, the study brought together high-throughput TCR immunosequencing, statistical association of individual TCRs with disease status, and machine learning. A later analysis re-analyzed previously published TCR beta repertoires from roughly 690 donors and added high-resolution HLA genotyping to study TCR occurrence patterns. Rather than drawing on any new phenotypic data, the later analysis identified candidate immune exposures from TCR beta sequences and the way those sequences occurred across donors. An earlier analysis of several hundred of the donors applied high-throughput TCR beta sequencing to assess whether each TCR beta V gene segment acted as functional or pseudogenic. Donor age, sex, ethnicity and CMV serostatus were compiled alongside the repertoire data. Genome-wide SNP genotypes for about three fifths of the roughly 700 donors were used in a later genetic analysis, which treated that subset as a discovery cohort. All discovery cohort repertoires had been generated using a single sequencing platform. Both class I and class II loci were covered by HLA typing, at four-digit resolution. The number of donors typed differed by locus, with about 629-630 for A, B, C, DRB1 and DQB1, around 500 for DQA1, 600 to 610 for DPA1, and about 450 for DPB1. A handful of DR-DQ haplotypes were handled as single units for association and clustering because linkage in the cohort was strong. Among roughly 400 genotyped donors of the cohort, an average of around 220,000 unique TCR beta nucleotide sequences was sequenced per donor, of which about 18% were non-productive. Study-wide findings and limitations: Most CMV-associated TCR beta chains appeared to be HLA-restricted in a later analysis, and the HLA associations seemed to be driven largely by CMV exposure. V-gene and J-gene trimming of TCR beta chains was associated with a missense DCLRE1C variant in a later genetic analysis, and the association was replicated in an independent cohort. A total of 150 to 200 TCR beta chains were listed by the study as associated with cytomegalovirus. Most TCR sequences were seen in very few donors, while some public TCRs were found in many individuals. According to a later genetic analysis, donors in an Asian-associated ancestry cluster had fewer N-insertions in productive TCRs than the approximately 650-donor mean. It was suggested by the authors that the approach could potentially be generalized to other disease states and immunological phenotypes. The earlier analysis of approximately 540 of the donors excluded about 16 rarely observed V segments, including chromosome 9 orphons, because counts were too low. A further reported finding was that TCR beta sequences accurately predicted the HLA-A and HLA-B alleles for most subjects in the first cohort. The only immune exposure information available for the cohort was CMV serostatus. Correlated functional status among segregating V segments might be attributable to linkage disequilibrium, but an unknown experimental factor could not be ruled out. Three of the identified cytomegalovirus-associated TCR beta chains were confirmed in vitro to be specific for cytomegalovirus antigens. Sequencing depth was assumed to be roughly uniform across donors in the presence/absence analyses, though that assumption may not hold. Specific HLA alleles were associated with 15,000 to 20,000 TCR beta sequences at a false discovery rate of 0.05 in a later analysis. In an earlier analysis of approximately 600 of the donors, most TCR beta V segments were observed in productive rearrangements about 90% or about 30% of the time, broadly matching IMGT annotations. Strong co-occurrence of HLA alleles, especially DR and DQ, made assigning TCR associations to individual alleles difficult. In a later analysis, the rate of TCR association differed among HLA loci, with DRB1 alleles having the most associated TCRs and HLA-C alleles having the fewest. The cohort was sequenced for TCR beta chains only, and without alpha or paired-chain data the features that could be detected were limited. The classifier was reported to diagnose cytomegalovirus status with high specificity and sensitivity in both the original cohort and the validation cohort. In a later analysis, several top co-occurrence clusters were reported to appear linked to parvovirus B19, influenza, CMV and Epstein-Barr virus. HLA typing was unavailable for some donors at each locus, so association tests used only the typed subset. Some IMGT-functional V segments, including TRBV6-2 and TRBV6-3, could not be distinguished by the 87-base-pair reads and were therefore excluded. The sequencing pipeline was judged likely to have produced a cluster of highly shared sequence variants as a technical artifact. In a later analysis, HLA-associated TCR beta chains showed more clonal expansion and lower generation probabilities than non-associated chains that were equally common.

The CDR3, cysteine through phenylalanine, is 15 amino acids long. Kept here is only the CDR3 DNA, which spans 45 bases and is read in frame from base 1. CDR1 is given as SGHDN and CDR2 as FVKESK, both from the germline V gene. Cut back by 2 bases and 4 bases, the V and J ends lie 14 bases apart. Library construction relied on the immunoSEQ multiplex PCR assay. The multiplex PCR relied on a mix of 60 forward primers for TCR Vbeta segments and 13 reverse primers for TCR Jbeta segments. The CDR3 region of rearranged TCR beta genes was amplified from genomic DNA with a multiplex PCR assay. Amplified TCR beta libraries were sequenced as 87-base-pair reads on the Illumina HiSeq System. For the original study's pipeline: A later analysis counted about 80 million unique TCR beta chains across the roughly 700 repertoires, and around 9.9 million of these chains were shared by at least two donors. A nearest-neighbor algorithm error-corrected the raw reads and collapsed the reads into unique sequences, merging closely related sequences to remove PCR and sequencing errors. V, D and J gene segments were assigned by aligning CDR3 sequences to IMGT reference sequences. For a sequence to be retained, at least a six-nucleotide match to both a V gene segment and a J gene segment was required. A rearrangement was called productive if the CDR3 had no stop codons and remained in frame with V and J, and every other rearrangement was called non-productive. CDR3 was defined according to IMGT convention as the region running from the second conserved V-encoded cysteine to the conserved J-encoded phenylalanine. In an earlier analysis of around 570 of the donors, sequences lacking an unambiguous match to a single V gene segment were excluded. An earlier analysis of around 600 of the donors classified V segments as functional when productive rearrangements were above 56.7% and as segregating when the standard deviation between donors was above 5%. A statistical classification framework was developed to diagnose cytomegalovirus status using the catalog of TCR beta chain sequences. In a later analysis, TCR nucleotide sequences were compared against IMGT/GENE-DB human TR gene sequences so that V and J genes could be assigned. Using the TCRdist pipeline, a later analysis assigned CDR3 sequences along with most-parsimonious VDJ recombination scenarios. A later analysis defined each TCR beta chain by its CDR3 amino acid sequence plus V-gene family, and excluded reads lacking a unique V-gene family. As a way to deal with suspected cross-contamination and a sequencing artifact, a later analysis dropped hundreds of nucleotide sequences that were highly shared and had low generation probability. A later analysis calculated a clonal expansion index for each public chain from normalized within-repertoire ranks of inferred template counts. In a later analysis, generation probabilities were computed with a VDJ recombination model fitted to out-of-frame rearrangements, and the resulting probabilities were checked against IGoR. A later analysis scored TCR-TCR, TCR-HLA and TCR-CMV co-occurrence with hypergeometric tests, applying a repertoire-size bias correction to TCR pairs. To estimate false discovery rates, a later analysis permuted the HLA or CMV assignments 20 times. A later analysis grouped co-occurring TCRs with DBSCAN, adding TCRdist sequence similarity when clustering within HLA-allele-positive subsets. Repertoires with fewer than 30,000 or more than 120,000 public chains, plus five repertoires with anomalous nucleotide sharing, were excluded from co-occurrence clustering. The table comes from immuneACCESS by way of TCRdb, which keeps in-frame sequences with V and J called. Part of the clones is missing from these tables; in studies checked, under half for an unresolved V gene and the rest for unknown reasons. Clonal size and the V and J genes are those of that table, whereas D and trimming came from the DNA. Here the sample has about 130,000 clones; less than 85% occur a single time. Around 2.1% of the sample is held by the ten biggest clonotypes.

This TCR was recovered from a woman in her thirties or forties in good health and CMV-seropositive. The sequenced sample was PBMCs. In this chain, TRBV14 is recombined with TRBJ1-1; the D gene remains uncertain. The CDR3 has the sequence CASSQLGARGTEAFF. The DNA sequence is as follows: TGTGCCAGCAGCCAATTAGGAGCCCGGGGCACTGAAGCTTTCTTT.